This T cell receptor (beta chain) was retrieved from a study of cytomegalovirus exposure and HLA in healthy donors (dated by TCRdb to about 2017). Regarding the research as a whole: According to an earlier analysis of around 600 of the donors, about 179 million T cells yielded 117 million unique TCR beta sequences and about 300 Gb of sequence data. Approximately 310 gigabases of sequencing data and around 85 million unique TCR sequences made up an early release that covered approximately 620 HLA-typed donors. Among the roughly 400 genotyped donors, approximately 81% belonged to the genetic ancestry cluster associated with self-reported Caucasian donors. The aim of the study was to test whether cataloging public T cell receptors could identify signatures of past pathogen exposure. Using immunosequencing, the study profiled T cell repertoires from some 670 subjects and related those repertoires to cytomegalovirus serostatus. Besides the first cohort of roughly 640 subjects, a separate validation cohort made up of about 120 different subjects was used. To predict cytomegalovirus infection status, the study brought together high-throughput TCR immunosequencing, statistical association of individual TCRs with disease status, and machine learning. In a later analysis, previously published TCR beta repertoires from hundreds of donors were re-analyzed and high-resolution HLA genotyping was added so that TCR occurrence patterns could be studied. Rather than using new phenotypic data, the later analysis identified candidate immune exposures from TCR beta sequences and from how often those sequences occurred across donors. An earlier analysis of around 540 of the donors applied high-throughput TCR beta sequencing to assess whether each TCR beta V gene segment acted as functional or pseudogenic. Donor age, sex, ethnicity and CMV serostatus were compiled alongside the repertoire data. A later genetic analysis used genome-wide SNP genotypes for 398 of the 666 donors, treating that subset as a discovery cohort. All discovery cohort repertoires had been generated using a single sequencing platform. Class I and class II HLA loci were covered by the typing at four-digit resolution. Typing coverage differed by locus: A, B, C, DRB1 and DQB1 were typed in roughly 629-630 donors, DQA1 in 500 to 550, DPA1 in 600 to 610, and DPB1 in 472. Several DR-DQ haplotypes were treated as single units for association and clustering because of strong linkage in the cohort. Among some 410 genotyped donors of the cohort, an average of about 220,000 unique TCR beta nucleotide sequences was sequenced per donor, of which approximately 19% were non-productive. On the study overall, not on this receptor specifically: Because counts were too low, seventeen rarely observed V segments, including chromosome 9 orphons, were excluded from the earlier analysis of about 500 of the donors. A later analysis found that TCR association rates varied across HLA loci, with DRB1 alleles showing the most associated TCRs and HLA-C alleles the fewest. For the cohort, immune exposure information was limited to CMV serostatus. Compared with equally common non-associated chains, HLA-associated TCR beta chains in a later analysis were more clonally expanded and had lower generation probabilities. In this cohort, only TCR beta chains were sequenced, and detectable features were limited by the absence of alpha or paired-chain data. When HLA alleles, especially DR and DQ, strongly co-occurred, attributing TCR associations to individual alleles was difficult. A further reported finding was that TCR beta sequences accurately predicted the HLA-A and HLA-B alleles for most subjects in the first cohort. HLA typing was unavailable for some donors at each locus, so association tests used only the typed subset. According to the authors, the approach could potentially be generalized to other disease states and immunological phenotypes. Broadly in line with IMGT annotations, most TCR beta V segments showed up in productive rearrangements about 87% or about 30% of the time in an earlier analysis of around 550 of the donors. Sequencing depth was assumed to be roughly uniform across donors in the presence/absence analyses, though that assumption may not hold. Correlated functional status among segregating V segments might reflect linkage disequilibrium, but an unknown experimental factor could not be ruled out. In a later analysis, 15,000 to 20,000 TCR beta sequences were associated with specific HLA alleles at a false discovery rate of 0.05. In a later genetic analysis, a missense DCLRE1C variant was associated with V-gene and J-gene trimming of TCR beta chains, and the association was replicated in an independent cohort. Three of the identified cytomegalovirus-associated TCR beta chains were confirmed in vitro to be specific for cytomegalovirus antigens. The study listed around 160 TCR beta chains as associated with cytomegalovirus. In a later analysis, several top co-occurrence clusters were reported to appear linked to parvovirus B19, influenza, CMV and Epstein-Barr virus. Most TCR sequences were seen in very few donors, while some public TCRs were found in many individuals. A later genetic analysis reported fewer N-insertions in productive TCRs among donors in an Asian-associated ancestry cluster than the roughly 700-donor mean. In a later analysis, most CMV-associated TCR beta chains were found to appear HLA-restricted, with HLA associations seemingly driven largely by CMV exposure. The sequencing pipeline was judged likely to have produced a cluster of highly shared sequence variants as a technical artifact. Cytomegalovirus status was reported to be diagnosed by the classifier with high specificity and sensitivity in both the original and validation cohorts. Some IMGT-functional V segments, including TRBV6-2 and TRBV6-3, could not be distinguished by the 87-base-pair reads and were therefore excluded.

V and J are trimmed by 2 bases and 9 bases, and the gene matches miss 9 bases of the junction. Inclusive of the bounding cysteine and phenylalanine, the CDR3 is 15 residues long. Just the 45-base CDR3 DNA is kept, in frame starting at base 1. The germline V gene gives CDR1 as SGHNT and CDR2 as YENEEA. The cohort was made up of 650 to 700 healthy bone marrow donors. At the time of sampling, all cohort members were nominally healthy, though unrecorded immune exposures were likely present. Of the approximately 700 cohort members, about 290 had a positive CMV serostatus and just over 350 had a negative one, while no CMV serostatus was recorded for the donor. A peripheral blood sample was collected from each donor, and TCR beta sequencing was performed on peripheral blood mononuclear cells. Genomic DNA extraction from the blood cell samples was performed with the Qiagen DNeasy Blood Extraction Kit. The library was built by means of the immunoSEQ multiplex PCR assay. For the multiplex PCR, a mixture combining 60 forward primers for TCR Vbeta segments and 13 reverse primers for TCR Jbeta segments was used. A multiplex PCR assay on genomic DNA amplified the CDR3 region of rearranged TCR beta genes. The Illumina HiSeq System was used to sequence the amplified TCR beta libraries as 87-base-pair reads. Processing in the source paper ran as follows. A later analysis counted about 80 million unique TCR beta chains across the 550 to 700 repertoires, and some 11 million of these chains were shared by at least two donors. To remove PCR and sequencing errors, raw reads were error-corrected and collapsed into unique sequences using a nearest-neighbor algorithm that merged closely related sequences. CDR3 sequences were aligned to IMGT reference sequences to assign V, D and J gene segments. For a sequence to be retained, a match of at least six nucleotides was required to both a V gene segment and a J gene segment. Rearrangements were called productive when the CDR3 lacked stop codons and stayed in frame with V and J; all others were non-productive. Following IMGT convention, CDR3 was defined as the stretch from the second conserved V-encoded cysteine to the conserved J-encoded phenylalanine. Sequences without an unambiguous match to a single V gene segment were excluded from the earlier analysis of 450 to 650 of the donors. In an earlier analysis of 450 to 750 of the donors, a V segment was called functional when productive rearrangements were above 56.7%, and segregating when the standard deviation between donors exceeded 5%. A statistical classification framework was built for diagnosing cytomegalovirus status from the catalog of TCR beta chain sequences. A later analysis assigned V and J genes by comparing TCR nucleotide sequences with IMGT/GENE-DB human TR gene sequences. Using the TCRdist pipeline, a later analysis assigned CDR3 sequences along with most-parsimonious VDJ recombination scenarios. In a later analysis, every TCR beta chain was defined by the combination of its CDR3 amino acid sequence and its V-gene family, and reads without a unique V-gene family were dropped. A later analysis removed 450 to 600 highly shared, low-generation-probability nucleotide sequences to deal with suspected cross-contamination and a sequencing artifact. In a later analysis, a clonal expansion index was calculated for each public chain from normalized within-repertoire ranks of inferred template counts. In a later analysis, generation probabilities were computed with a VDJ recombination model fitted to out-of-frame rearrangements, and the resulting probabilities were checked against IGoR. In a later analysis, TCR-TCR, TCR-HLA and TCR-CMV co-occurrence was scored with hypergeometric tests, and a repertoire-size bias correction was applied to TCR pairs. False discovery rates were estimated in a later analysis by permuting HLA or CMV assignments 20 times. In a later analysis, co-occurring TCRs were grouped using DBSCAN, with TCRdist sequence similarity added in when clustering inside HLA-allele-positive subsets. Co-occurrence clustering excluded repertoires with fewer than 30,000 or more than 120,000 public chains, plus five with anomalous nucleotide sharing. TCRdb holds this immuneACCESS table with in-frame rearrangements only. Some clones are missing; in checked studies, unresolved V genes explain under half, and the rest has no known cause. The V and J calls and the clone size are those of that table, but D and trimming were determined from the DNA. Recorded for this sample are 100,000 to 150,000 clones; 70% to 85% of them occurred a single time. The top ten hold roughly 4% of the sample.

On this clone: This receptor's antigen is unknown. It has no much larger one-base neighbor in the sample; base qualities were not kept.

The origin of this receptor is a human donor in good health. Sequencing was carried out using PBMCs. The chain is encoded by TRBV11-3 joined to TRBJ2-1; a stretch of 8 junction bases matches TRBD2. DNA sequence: TGTGCCAGCAGCTTATCCCCGGCCAGCGGGAGTGAGCAGTTCTTC. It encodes CASSLSPASGSEQFF.